The present TCR beta chain was sequenced within a study of blood T cell repertoires in COVID-19. Whole-study context: The samples span acute and convalescent COVID-19 from the United States, Italy and Spain.

Original data processing: Amplifying reference gene primers gave estimates of nucleated cell counts. Profiling relied on immunoSEQ multiplex PCR, and the TCRdb table lists in-frame clones only, not all of them. V and J calls and clone size are copied from that table; D and trimming were computed from the DNA. The sample consists of around 150,000 clones, about 74% of them appearing once. The CDR3 consists of 13 residues. The trim removed 10 bases at V and 5 bases at J, leaving 4 bases unmatched. Looked up from germline, CDR1 is MNHNS and CDR2 is SASEGT. The TCR originated in a man aged 55 to 70 with acute or convalescent COVID-19. The chain recombines TRBV6-1 with TRBJ2-2; the match to TRBD1 covers 10 bases. The specimen sequenced was peripheral blood. The CDR3 nucleotides are TGTGCCACCCGGACAGGGGGGACCGGGGAGCTGTTTTTT. Its protein is CATRTGGTGELFF.